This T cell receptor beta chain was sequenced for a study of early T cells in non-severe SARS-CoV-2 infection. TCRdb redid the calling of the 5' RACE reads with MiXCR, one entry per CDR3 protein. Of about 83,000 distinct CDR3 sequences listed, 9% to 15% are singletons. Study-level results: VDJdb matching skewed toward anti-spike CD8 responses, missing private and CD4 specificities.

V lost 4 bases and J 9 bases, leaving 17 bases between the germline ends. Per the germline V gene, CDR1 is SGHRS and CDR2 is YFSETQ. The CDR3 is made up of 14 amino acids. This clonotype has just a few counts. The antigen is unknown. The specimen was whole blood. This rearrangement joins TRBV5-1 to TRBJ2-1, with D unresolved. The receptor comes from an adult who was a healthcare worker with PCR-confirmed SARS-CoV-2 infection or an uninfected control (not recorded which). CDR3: CASSLPALGGEQFF. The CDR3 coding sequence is TGCGCCAGCAGCCTACCAGCCCTGGGCGGTGAGCAGTTCTTC.